This T cell receptor beta chain comes out of a study of quantifying T cell responses using KT2 cells (dated by TCRdb to 2016 to 2017). Turning to the overall study: RNA was DNase-treated and reverse transcribed with TCR alpha and beta constant-region primers, mostly using SuperScript III. Under optimum conditions, the T4 ligation step was estimated to exceed 8% efficiency. To avoid over-amplification, PCR2 was carried out as a SYBR Green qPCR and halted once a predetermined fluorescence threshold was reached. The study at large found these results: Saturation in the detection of KT2 sequences was observed at very high KT2 spike-in numbers. This TCR sequencing study did not compare the pipeline side by side with other TCR sequencing techniques. The numbers of KT2 alpha and beta sequences increased linearly with the number of input KT2 cells across several orders of magnitude. KT2 sequences were still detected at the lowest spike-in tested, roughly one KT2 cell per 100,000 PBMC.

The CDR3, cysteine through phenylalanine, is 14 amino acids long. Of the read, only the CDR3 DNA is kept; its 42 bases are in frame from base 1. V and J are truncated by 4 bases and 8 bases respectively, leaving an intervening sequence of 17 bases. From the germline V gene, CDR1 is SNHLY and CDR2 is FYNNEI. Note on this clonotype: The clone's antigen remains unknown. No much larger clonotype is one base removed from it; base qualities were not supplied.

Known numbers of KT2, a T cell clone whose TCR had been sequenced previously, were spiked into unfractionated PBMC to test the sensitivity and accuracy of the pipeline. KT2 cells were mixed with a fixed number of PBMC to create a range of KT2-to-PBMC ratios. Receptors were amplified or captured by UMI-ligation and nested PCR. A single-stranded oligonucleotide carrying the Illumina SP2 sequence and a UMI was ligated to the cDNA 3' end using T4 RNA ligase 1. PCR1 ran roughly 4 cycles (98°C 15 s, 69°C 30 s, 72°C 40 s); the beta primer was an equimolar mix of RC1.1 and RC1.2 covering TRBC1 and TRBC2. Starting at PCR2, TCR alpha and beta chains were handled separately, and sample indices and Illumina adaptors were added. The UMI, placed after an 8-base spacer, consisted of 12 random nucleotides arranged as two hexamers with a spacer between them. The libraries were sequenced on an Illumina MiSeq using v2 2x251 paired-end chemistry, usually with more than 9 samples in each run. To boost diversity, each sequencing library was supplemented with PhiX DNA at about 5-7%. The paper's processing steps were these. Raw reads were converted to FASTQ with bcl2fastq and were demultiplexed by dual indices with Demultiplexor. V and J genes were assigned by Decombinator through tag matching, with a single base-pair mismatch permitted. UMIs were used by Collapsinator to correct both sequencing errors and frequency errors caused by PCR heterogeneity. CDR3Translator converted Decombinator identifiers to nucleotide sequence, translated to amino acids, and extracted CDR3 using C- and N-terminal motifs. A cluster of KT2 sequences that shared one unique molecular identifier was counted as a single distinct KT2 TCR. The public reads were quality trimmed at Q25 with fastp and then assembled into clones with MiXCR by TCRdb, keeping productive beta chains. Each CDR3 protein gets just one entry, which takes the most common genes and DNA from the rows behind it. In this record, the V and J calls reflect TCRdb's handling and not the investigators' own analysis. For this sample the table gives 39,000 or so distinct CDR3 sequences, of which approximately 15% were detected only once. The ten largest clones capture approximately 45% of the sample.

The source of this sequence is a human donor. Recombination connected TRBV2 to TRBJ1-2; TRBD1 is a possible D gene, resting on 5 matching bases. Material for sequencing was PBMCs spiked with cells of the T cell clone KT2. Here the CDR3 is given as CASSAVVGVFGYTF. In nucleotide form, the sequence is TGTGCCAGCAGTGCGGTCGTAGGGGTCTTCGGCTACACCTTC.